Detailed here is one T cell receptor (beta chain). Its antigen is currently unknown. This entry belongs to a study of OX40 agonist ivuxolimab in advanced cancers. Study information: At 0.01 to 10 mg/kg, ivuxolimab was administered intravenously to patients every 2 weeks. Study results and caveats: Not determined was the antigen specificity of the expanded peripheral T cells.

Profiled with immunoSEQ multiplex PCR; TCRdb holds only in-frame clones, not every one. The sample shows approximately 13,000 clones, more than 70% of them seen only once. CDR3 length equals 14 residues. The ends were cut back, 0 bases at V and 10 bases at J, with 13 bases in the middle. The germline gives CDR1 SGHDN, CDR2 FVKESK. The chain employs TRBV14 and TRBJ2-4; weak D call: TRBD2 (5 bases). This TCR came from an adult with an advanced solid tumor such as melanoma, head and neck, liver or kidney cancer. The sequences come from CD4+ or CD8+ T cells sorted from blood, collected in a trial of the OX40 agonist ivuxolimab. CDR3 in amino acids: CASSQEFGSGIQYF. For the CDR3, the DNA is TGTGCCAGCAGCCAAGAATTCGGGTCGGGGATTCAGTACTTC.